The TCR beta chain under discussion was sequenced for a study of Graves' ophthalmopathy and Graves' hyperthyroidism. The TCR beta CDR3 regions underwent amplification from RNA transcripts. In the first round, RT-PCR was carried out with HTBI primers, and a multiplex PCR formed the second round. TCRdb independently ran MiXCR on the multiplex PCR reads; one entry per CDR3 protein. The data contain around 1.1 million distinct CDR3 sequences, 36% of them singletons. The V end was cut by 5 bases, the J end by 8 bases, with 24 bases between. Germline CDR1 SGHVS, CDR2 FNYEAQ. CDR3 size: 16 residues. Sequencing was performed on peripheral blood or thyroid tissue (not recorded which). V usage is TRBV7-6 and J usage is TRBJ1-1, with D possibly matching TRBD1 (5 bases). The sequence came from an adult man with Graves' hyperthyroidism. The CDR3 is CASSPRGGGRLSEAFF. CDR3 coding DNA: TGTGCCAGCAGCCCCCGGGGGGGTGGTAGGCTTTCCGAAGCTTTCTTT.